This T cell receptor beta chain stems from a study of blood T cell repertoires in COVID-19. About the research overall: The United States, Italy and Spain supplied acute and convalescent COVID-19 samples. T cells, B-cell-depleted T cells, or PBMCs supplied cDNA or gDNA.

Germline assignment: CDR1 MNHEY and CDR2 SVGAGI. The CDR3 covers 15 residues. Trimming cost V 6 bases and J 4 bases; bases outside gene matches: 8. How the authors handled the data: Cell counts per sample came from amplifying reference gene primers. Method: immunoSEQ multiplex PCR; TCRdb's copy keeps in-frame clones and lacks some. That table is the source of V, J and clone size, and D and trimming were worked out from the DNA. The sample comprises 200,000 to 250,000 clones, over 80% of which are singletons, and around 2% rests with the top ten. Sequenced sample: peripheral blood. V and J are TRBV6-5 and TRBJ1-2; TRBD1 aligns across 10 bases. The receptor was derived from a man between 25 and 39 years old who had recovered from COVID-19. In DNA, the CDR3 is TGTGCCAGCAGGACTCCGGGACAGGGGACCTATGGCTACACCTTC. Its translation: CASRTPGQGTYGYTF.